This T cell receptor (beta chain) was sequenced during a study of T cell repertoires in cytomegalovirus infection (dated by TCRdb to about 2019). Study-wide context: Peptide stimulations targeted recently identified HLA-C-restricted CMV epitopes, whose presentation resists viral immunomodulation, together with well-studied HLA-B-restricted epitopes. Donor HLA type was relevant to the analysis, as public TCR beta signatures indicated carriage of CMV infection together with the matching HLA type. Beyond this particular receptor, the publication reports: Cumulative frequency of public TCR beta family members discriminated carriers of CMV infection plus the relevant HLA type in this cohort and an independent roughly 320-donor cohort. In the ex vivo response, HLA-C-restricted CMV-specific TCR beta clonotypes were dominant, and in two of eight donors the single most frequent clonotype came from this HLA-C-restricted group.

The germline ends are 11 bases apart after V is trimmed by 0 bases and J by 2 bases. Reading the germline V gene gives CDR1 LGHNA and CDR2 YSLEER. The CDR3 covers 16 residues, taking in both the cysteine and the phenylalanine. Only CDR3 DNA is held: 48 bases, read in frame from base 1. The meaning of the sample's treatment or condition label: in vitro stimulation with specific CMV peptide epitopes to enrich CMV-specific T cells. Sequencing relied on an Illumina HiSeq 1500. TCRdb applied fastp at Q25 and MiXCR to the public reads, then kept only in-frame beta chains. Duplicate CDR3 protein sequences are folded into a single record with the most common DNA and genes. The sample profile shows under 200,000 distinct CDR3 sequences; roughly a fifth of them were found once. Roughly 27% of the sample lies in the top ten. This clonotype was observed a handful of times. This receptor's antigen is unknown. No qualities accompany the bases; no much larger clone lies one base away.

Recombination linked TRBV4-3 to TRBJ1-5; a weak D assignment points to TRBD1 (5 bases agree). The sequence was collected from a human donor in good health (CMV status not recorded). Some clones in this sample may be carry-over from other donors' samples. The starting material was CD8+ T cells from cultured PBMCs, obtained from culture after CMV antigen stimulation. The DNA sequence is TGCGCCAGCAGCCAAGATCGCCAGGGCCGCAATCAGCCCCAGCATTTT. It translates to CASSQDRQGRNQPQHF.